This T cell receptor (beta chain) was identified in a study of shared clonotypes between healthy human individuals. The naive CD8 subset, CD45RO-negative cells positively selected for CCR7, excluded terminally differentiated effector memory CD45RA+ cells. Those who donated, Caucasian adults without exception, all lived in Nashville, Tennessee. Generated by immunoSEQ multiplex PCR, the TCRdb table keeps only in-frame clones and is missing some. The sample shows around 1.9 million clones, 80% to 95% of them seen only once. Germline V lookup: CDR1 MNHEY, CDR2 SMNVEV (reference sequence). Trimming cost V 6 bases and J 2 bases, with 16 bases left between them. This CDR3 is 16 amino acids long.

The chain carries TRBV27 and TRBJ2-2; D is perhaps TRBD2 (6 bases). The receptor was isolated from a man between 18 and 29 years old in good health. Some clones in this sample may be carry-over from other donors' samples. The sequencing sample was made of naive CD8+ T cells from PBMCs. The CDR3 bases are TGTGCCAGCAGAATGCGGGGACTGGCTAACACCGGGGAGCTGTTTTTT. Protein product: CASRMRGLANTGELFF.